The 8 T cell receptor beta chains listed next were all sequenced from one sample in a study of cytomegalovirus exposure and HLA in healthy donors. The PCR ran on 60 Vbeta and 13 Jbeta primers. The protocol was immunoSEQ multiplex PCR, while the TCRdb copy is restricted to in-frame clones and leaves out a portion. The table shows roughly 130,000 clones, with more than 55% occurring only once. Sequences were obtained from PBMCs. The receptor set was obtained from a woman aged 60 to 75 in good health and CMV-seronegative.

J is TRBJ1-5 and V is TRBV7-2; 8 bases are shared with TRBD1. V lost 4 bases to trimming and J lost 1 base; unmatched junction nucleotides: 6. CDR3 size: 16 residues. Germline V lookup: CDR1 SGHTA, CDR2 FQGNSA. CDR3: CASSYGTGGSNQPQHF. The CDR3 DNA is TGTGCCAGCAGCTACGGAACAGGGGGAAGCAATCAGCCCCAGCATTTT.

This clone was seen a handful of times. The chain uses TRBV2 and TRBJ2-5, with 13 positions matching TRBD2. In germline, CDR1 is SNHLY, CDR2 FYNNEI. V was clipped by 6 bases and J by 5 bases; unmatched bases: 6. The CDR3 loop spans 15 amino acids. DNA of the CDR3: TGTGCCAGCAGCGGACTAGCGGGAGCTGCTGAGACCCAGTACTTC. It codes for CASSGLAGAAETQYF.

The chain couples TRBV18 to TRBJ2-5; 10 nucleotides align to TRBD2. The CDR3 is made up of 17 amino acids. V dropped 1 base and J dropped 5; count of bases not matched to a gene: 10. Germline V gene sequence: CDR1 KGHSH, CDR2 LQKENI. Written as DNA, the CDR3 is TGTGCCAGCTCACCACTCCCTAGCGGGGGACTCGGGGAGACCCAGTACTTC. Its protein product is CASSPLPSGGLGETQYF.

The CDR3 here is CASSLFSPGGDTIYF. CDR3 sequence (DNA): TGTGCCAGCAGCCTTTTCTCCCCCGGGGGGGACACCATATATTTT. The chain recombines TRBV28 with TRBJ1-3; TRBD1 might be the D (5 bases). The germline gives CDR1 MDHEN, CDR2 SYDVKM. V was clipped by 6 bases and J by 8 bases, with 20 bases between them. This CDR3 comprises 15 residues.

The table lists this clone with a few counts. The genes are TRBV5-6 and TRBJ2-5; D perhaps matches TRBD2 (7 bases). V was cut by 1 base and J by 2 bases, with 12 bases left in between. CDR3 length equals 15 residues. In germline, CDR1 is SGHDT, CDR2 YYEEEE. CDR3 residues: CASSLWGRGQETQYF. DNA for the CDR3: TGTGCCAGCAGCTTGTGGGGGAGGGGGCAAGAGACCCAGTACTTC.

This clone came up a few times. This chain joins TRBV7-2 and TRBJ2-4, with 9 nucleotides matching TRBD2. Germline CDR1 SGHTA, CDR2 FQGNSA. J gave up 0 bases and V 4 bases, and 7 bases lay outside the gene matches. The CDR3 has 17 amino acids. The CDR3 coding sequence is TGTGCCAGCAGCTCCAATAGCGGGAGACTAGCCAAAAACATTCAGTACTTC. This gives the protein CASSSNSGRLAKNIQYF.

The DNA of the CDR3 is TGTGCCAGTAGTAAGGCGGGGGAGCAGTTCTTC. It translates to CASSKAGEQFF. The chain carries TRBV19 and TRBJ2-1; tentative D call: TRBD2 (6 bases). V lost 4 bases to trimming and J lost 10 bases, with 8 bases between them. The CDR3 is 11 residues long. Germline CDR1 is LNHDA and CDR2 is SQIVND (reference sequence). The full variable domain, completed using reference TRBV19 and TRBJ2-1, is DGGITQSPKYLFRKEGQNVTLSCEQNLNHDAMYWYRQDPGQGLRLIYYSQIVNDFQKGDIAEGYSVSREKKESFPLTVTSAQKNPTAFYLCASSKAGEQFFGPGTRLTVL.

V gene TRBV5-1 combines with J gene TRBJ2-4, with D perhaps TRBD2 (5 bases). The CDR3 sequence is 17 residues long. The V gene lost 4 bases and the J gene lost 1 base, with 18 bases spanning the gap. Germline V gene sequence: CDR1 SGHRS, CDR2 YFSETQ. The CDR3, as DNA: TGCGCCAGCAGCCCCCGAGTTGGTGGGGAGGCCAAAAACATTCAGTACTTC. Translating it yields CASSPRVGGEAKNIQYF.